These 14 T cell receptor beta chains share one sample of origin, sequenced in a study of CD8 T cells in Susac syndrome. With random hexamers, reverse transcription was performed on about 0.45 to 1 ug of RNA. One entry per CDR3 protein, called by TCRdb with MiXCR from the immunoSEQ multiplex PCR reads. The table records about 190,000 distinct CDR3 sequences, almost 96% of them present only once. The source material was CD4+ T cells from PBMCs. Receptor source: a human donor with Susac syndrome.

Written as DNA, the CDR3 is TGTGCCAGCTCACCACGACTAGCGGGGAAGGAGACCCAGTACTTC. Translation gives CASSPRLAGKETQYF. The genes are TRBV18 and TRBJ2-5, with 11 bases identical to TRBD2. The V and J ends lost 1 base and 5 bases, in that order; junction bases with no gene match: 3. The CDR3 has 15 residues. Germline V lookup: CDR1 KGHSH, CDR2 LQKENI.

Turning to this clonotype: Sequence at one end of the junction differs from germline and may be a read error. V gene TRBV20-1 combines with J gene TRBJ1-6; D is perhaps TRBD1 (6 bases). The CDR3 is made up of 15 amino acids. Germline CDR1 reads DFQATT; CDR2 reads SNEGSKA (reference sequence). CDR3: CSARAGDSYSSPLHF. The CDR3 nucleotides read TGCAGTGCGCGAGCAGGGGATTCCTATAGTTCACCCCTCCACTTT.

This chain links TRBV12-3 or TRBV12-4 with TRBJ2-2; D may match TRBD1 or TRBD2 (5 bases each). Trimming removed 7 bases at V and 0 bases at J, with 15 bases between. This CDR3 has 16 residues. CDR3 protein: CASTPAGRANTGELFF. The CDR3 coding sequence is TGTGCCAGCACCCCCGCGGGCAGGGCGAACACCGGGGAGCTGTTTTTT.

The V gene is TRBV7-9, the J gene TRBJ2-5; a possible D gene is TRBD1 (6 bases). The CDR3 totals 15 residues. Looked up from germline, CDR1 is SEHNR and CDR2 is FQNEAQ (reference sequence). V was cut by 5 bases and J by 3 bases, with 16 bases left in between. The CDR3 coding sequence is TGTGCCAGCAGCCACCTCTCTACAGGGAAAGAGACCCAGTACTTC. Protein sequence: CASSHLSTGKETQYF.

The chain recombines TRBV20-1 with TRBJ2-7; maybe TRBD1 (6 bases). V shed 0 bases and J shed 5 bases, with 17 bases lying between them. Germline V gives CDR1 DFQATT, CDR2 SNEGSKA (reference sequence). The CDR3 length is 15 residues. The CDR3 loop is CSARDRHREWHEQYF. The CDR3, as DNA: TGCAGTGCTAGAGATCGGCACAGGGAATGGCACGAGCAGTACTTC.

The rearrangement joins TRBV24-1 to TRBJ2-1; D is tentatively TRBD1 or TRBD2 (5 bases each). Germline CDR1 KGHDR, CDR2 SFDVKD. This CDR3 is built from 16 residues. The V end lost 3 bases, the J end lost 0 bases, and 11 bases lay between the germline ends. CDR3 DNA: TGTGCCACCAGTGATAGGGACGTAACCTCCTACAATGAGCAGTTCTTC. Its translation is CATSDRDVTSYNEQFF.

The chain combines TRBV10-3 with TRBJ2-7; TRBD1 matches at 7 bases. CDR1 and CDR2 from the germline V gene are ENHRY and SYGVKD. The CDR3 loop spans 15 amino acids. Losses at the gene ends were 2 bases for V and 4 bases for J; bases not matched to a gene: 8. In DNA form, the CDR3 reads TGTGCCATCAGTGAGGGCAGGGGGTTTCGATACGAGCAGTACTTC. Translated: CAISEGRGFRYEQYF.

This clonotype was detected once. The DNA for the CDR3 is TGCAGTGCTAGTTTTCAGCTAGTTTACAATGAGCAGTTCTTC. This translates into CSASFQLVYNEQFF. The rearrangement links TRBV20-1 to TRBJ2-1; D gene uncertain. This CDR3 has 14 amino acids. Germline V CDR1 and CDR2: DFQATT, SNEGSKA (reference sequence). Between the trimmed V and J ends, which lost 3 bases and 4 bases, there was a span of 13 bases.

CDR3 loop: CASSLSGEPLHF. The CDR3, as DNA: TGTGCCAGCAGCTTATCTGGGGAACCCCTCCACTTT. The genes are TRBV7-2 and TRBJ1-6; no firm D call. Germline V gene lookup returns CDR1 SGHTA and CDR2 FQGNSA. CDR3 length: 12 amino acids. V was pared by 2 bases and J by 12 bases, with 8 bases between.

The gene calls are TRBV29-1 and TRBJ2-3, with D unresolved. Germline V gene lookup returns CDR1 SQVTM and CDR2 ANQGSEA. There are 16 residues in the CDR3. The ends were cut back, 0 bases at V and 2 bases at J, with 15 bases in the middle. CDR3 region: CSVEDIRTAHTDTQYF. The CDR3 region has the DNA TGCAGCGTTGAAGATATCCGGACGGCCCACACAGATACGCAGTATTTT.

This sequence joins TRBV29-1 and TRBJ2-7; 8 bases are shared with TRBD1. The CDR3 is 13 residues long. Germline V gives CDR1 SQVTM, CDR2 ANQGSEA. V dropped 6 bases and J dropped 2; count of bases not matched to a gene: 6. CDR3 residues: CSVRRDRPYEQYF. The CDR3 coding sequence is TGCAGCGTGAGACGGGACAGGCCCTACGAGCAGTACTTC.

V gene TRBV2 combines with J gene TRBJ2-1; TRBD2 matches at 10 bases. CDR3 length: 15 amino acids. J gave up 8 bases and V 2 bases, and 6 bases lay outside the gene matches. CDR1 and CDR2 from the germline V gene are SNHLY and FYNNEI. CDR3 sequence (DNA): TGTGCCAGCAGTGAACGAAGCGGGGGGGCCGATGAGCAGTTCTTC. Translating gives CASSERSGGADEQFF.

V and J are TRBV13 and TRBJ2-5; D is unresolved. The germline V gene encodes CDR1 PRHDT and CDR2 FYEKMQ (reference sequence). V was shortened by 2 bases and J by 5 bases, with 6 bases between the two germline ends. CDR3 length: 12 amino acids. CDR3 in amino acids: CASSLMRETQYF. The DNA for the CDR3 is TGTGCCAGCAGCTTAATGCGCGAGACCCAGTACTTC.

The chain uses TRBV19 and TRBJ2-3; 8 bases line up with TRBD2. J was trimmed by 2 bases and V by 4 bases; bases with no gene match: 8. The CDR3 spans 16 residues. The germline V gene encodes CDR1 LNHDA and CDR2 SQIVND (reference sequence). The CDR3 DNA sequence: TGTGCCAGTAGTACGAAAGCGGGGGCTTTCACAGATACGCAGTATTTT. This translates into CASSTKAGAFTDTQYF.